These 17 T cell receptor beta chains were sequenced from one sample in a study of a mutant IDH1 vaccine in newly diagnosed glioma. The time point is: week 35, safety follow-up. Vaccination used 300 ug of mutant IDH1 20-mer peptide per dose, with topical imiquimod. The repertoire was sequenced with immunoSEQ multiplex PCR; TCRdb's copy has only in-frame clones and lacks some. The sample includes about 68,000 clones, 80% to 85% of them seen just once. Antigens for these TCRs are unknown. The sample was PBMCs, taken from a glioma patient whose treatment included an IDH1 peptide vaccine. These receptor sequences come from a young man with glioma.

The chain has TRBV9 and TRBJ1-4; possibly TRBD1 for D (5 bases). The germline V and J ends were trimmed by 3 bases and 0 bases, with 18 bases remaining between them. This CDR3 has 18 residues. Germline V gene sequence: CDR1 SGDLS, CDR2 YYNGEE. The CDR3 is CASSAGGWGIPTNEKLFF. The CDR3 DNA reads as TGTGCCAGCAGCGCGGGGGGGTGGGGGATTCCAACTAATGAAAAACTGTTTTTT.

This chain links TRBV4-1 with TRBJ1-4; 7 nucleotides agree with TRBD1. Germline values: CDR1 MGHRA, CDR2 YSYEKL. The J segment lost 3 bases and the V segment lost 5 bases, leaving 9 bases of the junction unmatched. This CDR3 comprises 16 residues. The chain's CDR3 is CASSSTGFGSNEKLFF. CDR3 bases: TGCGCCAGCAGCTCGACAGGGTTTGGTTCTAATGAAAAACTGTTTTTT.

The CDR3 spells CASKKDRGRTEAFF. CDR3 sequence (DNA): TGTGCCAGCAAAAAGGACAGGGGGCGGACTGAAGCTTTCTTT. This rearrangement joins TRBV2 to TRBJ1-1; 11 nucleotides align to TRBD1. The junction had 6 bases not matched to a gene; V was cut back by 7 bases and J by 5 bases. CDR3 length equals 14 residues. Germline V gene data show CDR1 as SNHLY and CDR2 as FYNNEI.

This chain joins TRBV11-2 and TRBJ1-3; D gene ambiguous. Germline V gene lookup returns CDR1 SGHAT and CDR2 FQNNGV. V lost 0 bases and J lost 2, with 8 bases in between. This CDR3 is built from 15 residues. The chain's CDR3 is CASSLDPTAGNTIYF. In DNA, the CDR3 is TGTGCCAGCAGCTTAGATCCCACAGCTGGAAACACCATATATTTT.

The chain is built from TRBV9 and TRBJ2-3, with D possibly being TRBD2 (5 bases). V was clipped by 0 bases and J by 4 bases, with 15 bases between them. The CDR3 length is 16 residues. From germline, CDR1 is SGDLS and CDR2 YYNGEE. In nucleotides, the CDR3 is TGTGCCAGCAGCGTAGGGGCCGGGGTAGTTGCAGATACGCAGTATTTT. This encodes CASSVGAGVVADTQYF.

The V and J genes are TRBV7-8 and TRBJ2-2; no reliable D call. The CDR3 loop spans 17 amino acids. Germline CDR1 reads SGHVS; CDR2 reads FQNEAQ. The V and J ends lost 5 bases and 6 bases respectively, with 22 bases between them. CDR3 sequence reads: CASSLEAMGFSPGELFF. For the CDR3, the DNA is TGTGCCAGCAGCCTAGAGGCTATGGGCTTTAGTCCCGGGGAGCTGTTTTTT.

This chain joins TRBV9 and TRBJ1-4; D is uncertain. The CDR3 is 14 amino acids. From germline, CDR1 is SGDLS and CDR2 YYNGEE. Trimming pared 0 bases from V and 5 bases from J, leaving 8 bases between. Here the CDR3 DNA reads TGTGCCAGCAGCGTAGGATCTCTCAATGAAAAACTGTTTTTT. Translation gives CASSVGSLNEKLFF.

This clone was picked up a small number of times. The chain is built from TRBV6-5 and TRBJ1-1; perhaps TRBD1 as D (5 bases). CDR3 size: 15 residues. Trimming left V 2 bases short and J 7 bases short, with 17 bases between. The germline V gene encodes CDR1 MNHEY and CDR2 SVGAGI. CDR3 DNA sequence: TGTGCCAGCAGTTACGAGGGCCCTAAGGGGAGTGAAGCTTTCTTT. This sequence encodes CASSYEGPKGSEAFF.

Points on this clone: A junction boundary mismatches the germline segment, possibly from a read error. This chain connects TRBV5-6 to TRBJ1-3; TRBD1 is a possible D gene (5 bases). The CDR3 has 12 residues. The germline gives CDR1 SGHDT, CDR2 YYEEEE. CDR3 nucleotide sequence: TGTGCCAGCAGCACCCGGGACCTACGTCGAATATTT. Its protein is CASSTRDLRRIF.

The chain couples TRBV5-1 to TRBJ2-1; 14 bases fit TRBD2. After removal of 4 bases from V and 10 bases from J, the junction contained 7 bases not matched to a gene. Looked up from germline, CDR1 is SGHRS and CDR2 is YFSETQ. The CDR3 sequence is 15 residues long. CDR3 sequence reads: CASSGGLAGVGEQFF. The CDR3 coding sequence is TGCGCCAGCAGCGGGGGACTAGCGGGAGTTGGAGAGCAGTTCTTC.

CDR3 DNA: TGTGCCAGCAGCTGGAGCGGAAGGTCAGGGGCCAACGTCCTGACTTTC. This translates into CASSWSGRSGANVLTF. This rearrangement joins TRBV5-4 to TRBJ2-6; tentatively, D is TRBD2 (5 bases). The CDR3 is 16 amino acids. Germline V gene data show CDR1 as SGHNT and CDR2 as YYREEE (reference sequence). Trimming shortened V by 3 bases and J by 4 bases, and 14 bases separated the two germline ends.

This clone was counted a few times. The V call is TRBV5-1, the J call TRBJ1-1, with TRBD1 matching 7 bases. This CDR3 has 16 amino acids. Trimming took 0 bases from V and 0 from J; bases not matched to a gene: 5. The germline CDR1 and CDR2 sequences are SGHRS and YFSETQ. This CDR3 is CASSLAGGAMNTEAFF. Written as DNA, the CDR3 is TGCGCCAGCAGCTTGGCAGGGGGAGCAATGAACACTGAAGCTTTCTTT.

This sequence joins TRBV7-3 and TRBJ2-6; perhaps TRBD1 as D (6 bases). The germline CDR1 and CDR2 sequences are SGHTA and FQGTGA. The V gene lost 2 bases and the J gene lost 1 base, with 12 bases spanning the gap. The CDR3 spans 17 residues. CDR3 protein: CASSLWQGHSGANVLTF. CDR3 in DNA: TGTGCCAGCAGCTTATGGCAGGGGCATTCTGGGGCCAACGTCCTGACTTTC.

This chain connects TRBV7-2 to TRBJ2-3, with 12 bases aligning to TRBD2. Losses at the gene ends were 5 bases for V and 2 bases for J; bases not matched to a gene: 8. Per germline, CDR1 SGHTA and CDR2 FQGNSA. This CDR3 is built from 17 residues. The CDR3 is CASSPSGLAGFTDTQYF. The CDR3 coding sequence is TGTGCCAGCAGCCCTAGCGGACTAGCGGGATTCACAGATACGCAGTATTTT.

This sequence joins TRBV18 and TRBJ1-2; TRBD1 might be the D (5 bases). V was shortened by 6 bases and J by 7 bases, with 12 bases between the two germline ends. From germline, CDR1 is KGHSH and CDR2 LQKENI. The CDR3 is made up of 12 amino acids. Here the CDR3 reads CASSTGGLGYTF. The CDR3 DNA follows: TGTGCCAGCTCCACAGGAGGTCTTGGCTACACCTTC.

Comment on this clone: The sample has other DNA sequences that encode this CDR3 too. This rearrangement joins TRBV9 to TRBJ1-5; 9 nucleotides line up with TRBD1. Germline V gene lookup returns CDR1 SGDLS and CDR2 YYNGEE. Germline trimming cut 2 bases from V and 1 base from J; bases unmatched to any gene: 1. This CDR3 has 15 residues. The CDR3 DNA sequence: TGTGCCAGCAGCGTGGGACAGGGAAGCAATCAGCCCCAGCATTTT. Its protein is CASSVGQGSNQPQHF.

The chain has TRBV9 and TRBJ1-2; no clear D gene. The CDR3 has 16 residues. With 0 bases removed from V and 0 bases from J, the gap between germline ends came to 12 bases. Germline CDR1 reads SGDLS; CDR2 reads YYNGEE. CDR3 DNA: TGTGCCAGCAGCGTAGCTAGGTGGACCGCTAACTATGGCTACACCTTC. Translation gives CASSVARWTANYGYTF.